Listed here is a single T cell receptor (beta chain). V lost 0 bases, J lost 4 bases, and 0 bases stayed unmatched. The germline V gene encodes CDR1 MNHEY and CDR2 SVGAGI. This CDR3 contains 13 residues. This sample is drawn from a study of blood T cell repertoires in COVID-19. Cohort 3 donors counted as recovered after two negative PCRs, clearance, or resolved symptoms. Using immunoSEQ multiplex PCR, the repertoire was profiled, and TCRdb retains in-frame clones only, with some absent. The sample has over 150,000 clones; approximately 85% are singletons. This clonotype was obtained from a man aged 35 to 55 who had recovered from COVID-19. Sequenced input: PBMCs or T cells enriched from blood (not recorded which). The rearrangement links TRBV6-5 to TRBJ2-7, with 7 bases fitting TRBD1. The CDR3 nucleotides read TGTGCCAGCAGTTACTCGACAGGGTACGAGCAGTACTTC. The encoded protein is CASSYSTGYEQYF.